This T cell receptor beta chain was documented in a study of shared clonotypes between healthy human individuals. Only CD45RO-negative cells positively selected for CCR7 counted as naive CD8 cells, so terminally differentiated effector memory CD45RA+ cells were excluded. Data came from immunoSEQ multiplex PCR; TCRdb stores just in-frame clones and leaves some out. The sample holds approximately 600,000 clones; about 95% are singletons and the top ten take around 0.12%. The CDR3 length is 13 residues. V lost 6 bases to trimming and J lost 4 bases, with 13 bases between them. Germline CDR1 is SGHTS and CDR2 is YDEGEE.

The chain joins TRBV5-8 to TRBJ1-1; D gene ambiguous. This clonotype originated in a woman in her 30s in good health. Sample: naive CD8+ T cells sorted from blood. The CDR3 DNA reads TGTGCCAGCATCTTCGAGGGCTCCACTGAAGCTTTCTTT. It codes for CASIFEGSTEAFF.